Listed here is a single T cell receptor (beta chain). This table comes from immunoSEQ multiplex PCR, and its TCRdb copy is limited to in-frame clones, with some not included. The table includes about 140,000 clones, over 75% detected once. The CDR3 loop spans 14 amino acids. Trimming stripped 2 bases from V and 2 bases from J, with 9 bases between. Per the germline V gene, CDR1 is MNHEY and CDR2 is SVGAGI. This specimen belongs to a study of T cell responses to AZD1222 COVID-19 vaccine. V gene TRBV6-5 combines with J gene TRBJ1-1, with D hard to call. The sequencing here drew on peripheral blood, taken on day 0 of AZD1222 vaccination. This TCR was sampled from an adult in good health. This CDR3 is CASSYPAANTEAFF. For the CDR3, the DNA is TGTGCCAGCAGTTACCCGGCTGCAAACACTGAAGCTTTCTTT.